This T cell receptor beta chain was retrieved from a study of response to subunit inactivated influenza vaccine. Overall study results and limits: Authors proposed each seasonal influenza vaccination draws in few new T cells.

As concerns this clonotype: Its specificity is unknown.

One entry per CDR3 protein, called by TCRdb with MiXCR from the RT-PCR reads. This sample carries approximately 310,000 distinct CDR3 sequences, 20% to 25% of them seen once, and the ten largest clones take 10% to 13%. The source is a man aged 50 to 75 who received an inactivated influenza vaccine. This material consisted of PBMCs from blood, taken less than 22 months after vaccination.

Here the CDR3 reads CASSSGTAQLGGYTF. CDR3 bases: TGTGCCAGCAGCTCCGGGACAGCCCAGTTAGGCGGCTACACCTTC. This chain connects TRBV7-8 to TRBJ1-2; TRBD1 aligns across 7 bases. Trimming at V came to 4 bases and at J to 8 bases, leaving 13 bases not matched to a gene. Germline lookup yields CDR1 SGHVS and CDR2 FQNEAQ. This CDR3 spans 15 amino acids.